Listed here is a single TCR beta chain. What it binds is not known. Constant-segment primers and 5'RACE yielded cDNA libraries for TCR alpha and TCR beta, each carrying sample barcodes and UMIs. TCRdb recomputed calls from the 5' RACE reads with MiXCR, one row per CDR3 protein. Of 450,000 to 650,000 distinct CDR3 sequences in the sample, less than 25% are singletons; the top ten hold approximately 8%. This entry is derived from a study of T-cell memory formation after mild COVID-19. The wider study: TCR clusters were mostly confined to one donor each.

General study results and limits: Pre-infection memory showed some responding clones, and this suggested that cross-reactive memory joined.

CDR3 length equals 14 residues. Germline CDR1 and CDR2: LGHDT and YNNKEL (reference sequence). With V trimmed by 0 bases and J by 4 bases, 0 bases remained unmatched. The receptor was isolated from an adult woman who had mild COVID-19 (a few samples of this study predate the infection). Cell type and time point are not known. Material: PBMCs or a T cell subset sorted from them (not recorded which). The chain combines TRBV3-1 with TRBJ2-1, with 7 bases identical to TRBD2. The CDR3 protein is CASSQDGGYNEQFF. In DNA, the CDR3 is TGTGCCAGCAGCCAAGACGGGGGGTACAATGAGCAGTTCTTC.